This passage covers 10 T cell receptor beta chains from one sample sequenced in a study of graft-versus-host responses after intestinal transplantation. Libraries were prepared by immunoSEQ multiplex PCR; TCRdb keeps only in-frame clonotypes and omits some of them. Of approximately 58,000 clones in the sample, under 95% are singletons; the top ten hold approximately 2.9%. The sample in question was PBMCs, obtained approximately four months after intestinal transplantation. The receptors were sampled from a human patient who received an intestinal transplant, so some T cells may come from the graft donor.

The chain combines TRBV4-1 with TRBJ2-7, with 9 bases that match TRBD1. Germline assignment: CDR1 MGHRA and CDR2 YSYEKL. V dropped 6 bases and J dropped 3; count of bases not matched to a gene: 9. This CDR3 comprises 15 residues. DNA of the CDR3: TGCGCCAGCAGTTCTACAGGGGGCCGATTCTACGAGCAGTACTTC. Translation gives CASSSTGGRFYEQYF.

For the CDR3, the DNA is TGTGCCAGCAGCGTCGGGAGGAACACTGAAGCTTTCTTT. It specifies CASSVGRNTEAFF. This chain joins TRBV9 and TRBJ1-1; D ambiguous. V was shortened by 2 bases and J by 1 base, with 6 bases between the two germline ends. From germline, CDR1 is SGDLS and CDR2 YYNGEE. The CDR3 has 13 residues.

The chain employs TRBV11-2 and TRBJ2-5, with 8 bases that match TRBD2. Germline CDR1 reads SGHAT; CDR2 reads FQNNGV. This CDR3 contains 18 residues. The J segment lost 2 bases and the V segment lost 0 bases, leaving 11 bases of the junction unmatched. The CDR3 loop reads CASSLDLSGRVIQETQYF. The CDR3 DNA follows: TGTGCCAGCAGCTTAGATCTCTCCGGGAGGGTTATTCAAGAGACCCAGTACTTC.

The V call is TRBV18, the J call TRBJ2-1, with 11 bases lining up with TRBD2. Trimming at V came to 5 bases and at J to 6 bases, leaving 9 bases not matched to a gene. Germline V CDR1 and CDR2: KGHSH, LQKENI. The CDR3 has 16 amino acids. CDR3 region: CASSLVRLAGSNEQFF. CDR3 bases: TGTGCCAGCTCATTGGTTCGACTAGCGGGGAGCAATGAGCAGTTCTTC.

The genes are TRBV28 and TRBJ1-2; TRBD1 agrees at 7 bases. Germline V lookup: CDR1 MDHEN, CDR2 SYDVKM. CDR3 size: 15 residues. Trimming removed 6 bases from V and 4 bases from J; junction bases left unmatched: 11. CDR3 nucleotides: TGTGCCAGCAGGGATATGGGACAGCTTGCCTATGGCTACACCTTC. Its protein product is CASRDMGQLAYGYTF.

The chain employs TRBV29-1 and TRBJ1-4; TRBD1 agrees at 7 bases. Germline CDR1 SQVTM, CDR2 ANQGSEA. With 7 bases clipped from V and 3 bases from J, the junction kept 5 bases outside the gene matches. This CDR3 comprises 13 residues. The CDR3 region has the DNA TGCAGCGCGTGTGACAGGGCTAATGAAAAACTGTTTTTT. It yields the protein CSACDRANEKLFF.

The chain is built from TRBV11-2 and TRBJ1-1; no firm D call. Trimming took 1 base from V and 2 from J, leaving 5 bases between them. The germline gives CDR1 SGHAT, CDR2 FQNNGV. This CDR3 contains 13 residues. Here the CDR3 reads CASSLVGNTEAFF. CDR3 bases: TGTGCCAGCAGCTTAGTAGGTAACACTGAAGCTTTCTTT.

The J gene is TRBJ2-3, the V gene TRBV5-1, with 8 bases matching TRBD2. J gave up 1 base and V 3 bases, and 7 bases lay outside the gene matches. Germline lookup yields CDR1 SGHRS and CDR2 YFSETQ. The CDR3 has 16 amino acids. In DNA form, the CDR3 reads TGCGCCAGCAGCTCGAGGGCGGGGGGTGGCACAGATACGCAGTATTTT. Amino acid sequence: CASSSRAGGGTDTQYF.

In its sample, this clone was seen once. This rearrangement joins TRBV11-2 to TRBJ1-1; the D is unclear. V was trimmed by 6 bases and J by 1 base, leaving 18 bases between them. The CDR3 spans 16 residues. CDR1 is SGHAT and CDR2 is FQNNGV in the germline V gene. The CDR3 here is CASSPAILSSNTEAFF. CDR3 nucleotides: TGTGCCAGCAGTCCGGCGATCCTGAGCTCGAACACTGAAGCTTTCTTT.

The count of this clone is one. The V gene is TRBV2, the J gene TRBJ1-5; D unresolved. V was pared by 6 bases and J by 4 bases, with 13 bases between. Looked up from germline, CDR1 is SNHLY and CDR2 is FYNNEI. There are 14 residues in the CDR3. The CDR3 region is CASREDSLNQPQHF. Written as DNA, the CDR3 is TGTGCCAGCAGGGAGGACTCTTTAAATCAGCCCCAGCATTTT.